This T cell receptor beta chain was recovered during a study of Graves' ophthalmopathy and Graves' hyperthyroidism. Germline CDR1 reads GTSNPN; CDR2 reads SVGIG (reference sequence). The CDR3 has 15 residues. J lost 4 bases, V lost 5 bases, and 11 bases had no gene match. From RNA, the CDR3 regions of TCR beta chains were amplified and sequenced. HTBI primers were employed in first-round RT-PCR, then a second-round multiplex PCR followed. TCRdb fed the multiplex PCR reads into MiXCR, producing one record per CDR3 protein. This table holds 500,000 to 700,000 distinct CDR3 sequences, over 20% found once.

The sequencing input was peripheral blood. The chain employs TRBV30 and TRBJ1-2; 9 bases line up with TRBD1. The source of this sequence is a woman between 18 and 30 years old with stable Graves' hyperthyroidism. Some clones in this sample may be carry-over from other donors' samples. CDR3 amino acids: CAWEYRDRDLYGYTF. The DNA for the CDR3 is TGTGCCTGGGAATATCGGGACAGGGATCTCTATGGCTACACCTTC.